The 27 T cell receptor beta chains below were found in one sample sequenced in a study of blood T cell repertoires in COVID-19. The protocol was immunoSEQ multiplex PCR, while the TCRdb copy is restricted to in-frame clones and leaves out a portion. Of roughly 100,000 clones detected, over 75% appear once; the ten largest clones hold 6%. Sequencing used peripheral blood. These receptors all stem from a human donor in a cohort sampled during active COVID-19.

V and J are TRBV6-5 and TRBJ2-5; 7 bases map to TRBD2. CDR3 length: 13 residues. Germline V CDR1 and CDR2: MNHEY, SVGAGI. V gave up 5 bases and J gave up 4 bases; unmatched junction bases: 4. CDR3 in DNA: TGTGCCAGCAGTACCACGGGAGGAGAGACCCAGTACTTC. This gives the protein CASSTTGGETQYF.

The chain uses TRBV18 and TRBJ1-2; D remains unclear. Germline CDR1 is KGHSH and CDR2 is LQKENI. The CDR3 has 13 amino acids. The V end lost 2 bases, the J end lost 8 bases, and 12 bases lay between the germline ends. The CDR3 bases are TGTGCCAGCTCACCAGCCGGGAACGCCGGCTACACCTTC. Translated, it gives CASSPAGNAGYTF.

V gene TRBV4-1 combines with J gene TRBJ2-7, with a weak D call TRBD2 (5 bases). Trimming shortened V by 1 base and J by 2 bases, and 15 bases separated the two germline ends. From germline, CDR1 is MGHRA and CDR2 YSYEKL. The CDR3 has 16 amino acids. The CDR3 DNA reads TGCGCCAGCAGCCAAGGGACCGGGATTGACACCTACGAGCAGTACTTC. This gives the protein CASSQGTGIDTYEQYF.

The genes are TRBV9 and TRBJ1-3; 7 nucleotides match TRBD1. J gave up 1 base and V 0 bases, and 4 bases lay outside the gene matches. Germline-derived CDR1 and CDR2 are SGDLS and YYNGEE. This CDR3 is 16 amino acids long. The CDR3: CASSVAGQNSGNTIYF. Here the CDR3 DNA reads TGTGCCAGCAGCGTAGCGGGACAGAATTCTGGAAACACCATATATTTT. Filled out from reference TRBV9 and TRBJ1-3, the complete variable domain reads DSGVTQTPKHLITATGQRVTLRCSPRSGDLSVYWYQQSLDQGLQFLIQYYNGEERAKGNILERFSAQQFPDLHSELNLSSLELGDSALYFCASSVAGQNSGNTIYFGEGSWLTVV.

V is TRBV3-1 (or the pseudogene TRBV3-2) and J is TRBJ2-7; 8 bases agree with TRBD1. V trimming: 1 base; J trimming: 7 bases; junction bases outside the gene matches: 3. This CDR3 spans 13 amino acids. Germline CDR1 and CDR2: LGHDT and YNNKEL (reference sequence). CDR3 sequence: CASSQGQGWEQYF. CDR3 nucleotides: TGTGCCAGCAGCCAAGGACAGGGGTGGGAGCAGTACTTC.

This clone was picked up one time. J is TRBJ1-1 and V is TRBV2, with unresolved D. V was pared by 3 bases and J by 6 bases, with 5 bases between. Germline V lookup: CDR1 SNHLY, CDR2 FYNNEI. The CDR3 extends over 11 amino acids. The CDR3 is CASSDRAEAFF. CDR3 nucleotides: TGTGCCAGCAGTGACCGGGCTGAAGCTTTCTTT.

CDR3 coding DNA: TGTGCCAGCTCCCCCACAGTCTCCTACGAGCAGTACTTC. Protein: CASSPTVSYEQYF. The gene calls are TRBV7-9 and TRBJ2-7; D is ambiguous. The V end lost 8 bases, the J end lost 0 bases, and 11 bases lay between the germline ends. The CDR3 has 13 amino acids. CDR1 SEHNR and CDR2 FQNEAQ come from the germline V gene (reference sequence).

The chain uses TRBV9 and TRBJ1-3; TRBD1 might be the D (5 bases). This CDR3 has 15 residues. V lost 1 base, J lost 2 bases, and 10 bases lay in between. Germline V gene lookup returns CDR1 SGDLS and CDR2 YYNGEE. This chain's CDR3 is CASSVSGGAGNTIYF. The CDR3 nucleotides read TGTGCCAGCAGCGTATCCGGGGGTGCTGGAAACACCATATATTTT.

The chain combines TRBV30 with TRBJ1-5; D might be TRBD1 (5 bases). Trimming removed 0 bases from V and 1 base from J, with 13 bases in between. Germline V lookup: CDR1 GTSNPN, CDR2 SVGIG (reference sequence). This CDR3 has 16 residues. This CDR3 reads CAWSVPQGRSNQPQHF. For the CDR3, the DNA is TGTGCCTGGAGTGTACCCCAGGGTAGGAGCAATCAGCCCCAGCATTTT.

The rearrangement links TRBV6-5 to TRBJ2-5, with D tentatively TRBD1 (5 bases). Germline V gene sequence: CDR1 MNHEY, CDR2 SVGAGI. Trimming shortened V by 8 bases and J by 5 bases, and 15 bases separated the two germline ends. This CDR3 spans 13 amino acids. CDR3: CASGRDRAETQYF. In DNA, the CDR3 is TGTGCCAGCGGCAGGGATCGAGCGGAGACCCAGTACTTC.

The V and J genes are TRBV7-2 and TRBJ2-7; D is unresolved. CDR3 length: 14 amino acids. From germline, CDR1 is SGHTA and CDR2 FQGNSA. Trimming stripped 2 bases from V and 2 bases from J, with 10 bases between. This CDR3 is CASSLIPRPYEQYF. The CDR3, as DNA: TGTGCCAGCAGCTTAATTCCGAGGCCCTACGAGCAGTACTTC.

This chain uses TRBV14 with TRBJ2-1; 10 bases are a match to TRBD2. Germline V gene data show CDR1 as SGHDN and CDR2 as FVKESK. V shed 1 base, J shed 9 bases, and the junction held 30 bases outside the gene matches. This CDR3 spans 23 amino acids. The CDR3 DNA reads as TGTGCCAGCAGCCAAGGCCCCCGCCAGGGGGGTCTTTACTTGAGCGGGAGGGCCAGTGAGCAGTTCTTC. It yields the protein CASSQGPRQGGLYLSGRASEQFF.

This clone turned up a few times. The rearrangement uses TRBV5-4 and TRBJ2-5, with a possible D match to TRBD1 (6 bases). CDR3 length: 14 residues. From germline, CDR1 is SGHNT and CDR2 YYREEE (reference sequence). V lost 4 bases and J lost 1, with 11 bases in between. The CDR3 coding sequence is TGTGCCAGCAGCCATGGACAGCTCCAAGAGACCCAGTACTTC. Translation: CASSHGQLQETQYF.

The chain joins TRBV27 to TRBJ2-7; tentative D call: TRBD2 (6 bases). CDR1 MNHEY and CDR2 SMNVEV come from the germline V gene (reference sequence). Trimming removed 3 bases at V and 2 bases at J, with 14 bases between. The CDR3 totals 15 residues. CDR3 protein: CASSFTPGLTYEQYF. The CDR3 DNA follows: TGTGCCAGCAGTTTCACACCGGGACTCACCTACGAGCAGTACTTC.

The V and J genes are TRBV5-1 and TRBJ1-6; TRBD1 agrees at 9 bases. The V gene's germline CDR1 is SGHRS and CDR2 YFSETQ. The ends lost 4 bases at V and 10 bases at J; junction bases unmatched: 15. The length of the CDR3 is 17 residues. CDR3 in amino acids: CASSAGQGPARYSPLHF. CDR3 coding DNA: TGCGCCAGCAGCGCTGGACAGGGGCCCGCCCGATACTCACCCCTCCACTTT.

V gene TRBV30 combines with J gene TRBJ1-5; unclear D gene. The CDR3 is 13 residues long. Germline V gives CDR1 GTSNPN, CDR2 SVGIG (reference sequence). V dropped 5 bases and J dropped 6 bases, with 14 bases sitting between them. The CDR3, as DNA: TGTGCCTGGCAAACGGTAGAGGGTCAGCCCCAGCATTTT. Amino acid sequence: CAWQTVEGQPQHF.

This rearrangement joins TRBV10-3 to TRBJ2-7, with TRBD1 matching 7 bases. The junction had 5 bases not matched to a gene; V was cut back by 6 bases and J by 3 bases. CDR3 length: 13 residues. Looked up from germline, CDR1 is ENHRY and CDR2 is SYGVKD. The CDR3 loop is CAIRRDSYYEQYF. The CDR3 coding sequence is TGTGCCATCAGACGGGACAGTTACTACGAGCAGTACTTC.

The chain links TRBV1 to TRBJ2-4; the table gives TRBD2 as D, unverified against the DNA. TRBV1 is shown as a pseudogene. This CDR3 is built from 16 residues. CDR3 loop: CTSSQDLAGAKNIQYF. CDR3 sequence (DNA): TGCACCAGCAGCCAAGATCTAGCGGGAGCCAAAAACATTCAGTACTTC.

This clone came up once. The J gene is TRBJ1-1, the V gene TRBV2; no clear D. The CDR3 totals 12 residues. Germline lookup yields CDR1 SNHLY and CDR2 FYNNEI. Trimming stripped 8 bases from V and 1 base from J, with 8 bases between. The CDR3 sequence is CASLYGNTEAFF. The CDR3 DNA reads as TGTGCCAGCCTTTACGGGAACACTGAAGCTTTCTTT.

The J gene is TRBJ2-2, the V gene TRBV9; tentatively, D is TRBD2 (6 bases). Germline assignment: CDR1 SGDLS and CDR2 YYNGEE. V dropped 4 bases and J dropped 2 bases, with 15 bases sitting between them. This CDR3 is 16 amino acids long. The CDR3 here is CASSPLGGHNTGELFF. The CDR3 bases are TGTGCCAGCAGCCCCCTGGGAGGACATAACACCGGGGAGCTGTTTTTT.

V is TRBV19 and J is TRBJ2-1; 7 nucleotides match TRBD1. From germline, CDR1 is LNHDA and CDR2 SQIVND (reference sequence). The CDR3 runs to 18 residues. J was trimmed by 3 bases and V by 4 bases; bases with no gene match: 15. CDR3 amino acids: CASSTHKIDRALYNEQFF. The CDR3 bases are TGTGCCAGTAGTACCCATAAAATCGACAGGGCCCTCTACAATGAGCAGTTCTTC.

J is TRBJ1-1 and V is TRBV5-1; D gene ambiguous. Trimming pared 0 bases from V and 1 base from J, leaving 19 bases between. CDR3 length equals 18 residues. In germline, CDR1 is SGHRS, CDR2 YFSETQ. The CDR3 DNA is TGCGCCAGCAGCTTGGCCCCGTGGCAGGTCGAGAGGAACACTGAAGCTTTCTTT. Translation gives CASSLAPWQVERNTEAFF.

This chain links TRBV15 with TRBJ2-3; 7 bases match TRBD1. This CDR3 comprises 15 residues. The germline V gene encodes CDR1 LNHNV and CDR2 YYDKDF (reference sequence). The V and J ends lost 0 bases and 5 bases, in that order; junction bases with no gene match: 5. DNA of the CDR3: TGTGCCACCAGCAGAGATACAGGGGACCAAGATACGCAGTATTTT. Translating it yields CATSRDTGDQDTQYF.

The genes are TRBV6-5 and TRBJ1-1; tentative D call: TRBD1 (5 bases). Trimming pared 2 bases from V and 6 bases from J, leaving 10 bases between. The CDR3 consists of 13 residues. Germline V gene sequence: CDR1 MNHEY, CDR2 SVGAGI. Here the CDR3 reads CASSYRQSPEAFF. As DNA, the CDR3 is TGTGCCAGCAGTTACCGACAGTCGCCTGAAGCTTTCTTT.

The V and J genes are TRBV27 and TRBJ1-2; 12 positions match TRBD1. CDR3 length equals 13 residues. The germline V gene has CDR1 MNHEY and CDR2 SMNVEV (reference sequence). V was clipped by 8 bases and J by 13 bases; unmatched bases: 11. CDR3 sequence: CASSLRDRGQRTF. CDR3 DNA: TGTGCCAGCTCGCTCCGGGACAGGGGGCAGCGCACCTTC.

This CDR3 is CASSLGTSGSWHEQYF. The CDR3 DNA reads as TGCGCCAGCAGCTTGGGCACTAGCGGGAGTTGGCACGAGCAGTACTTC. The chain joins TRBV5-1 to TRBJ2-7, with 11 bases fitting TRBD2. The CDR3 contains 16 residues. Trimming cost V 0 bases and J 5 bases; bases outside gene matches: 7. Germline lookup yields CDR1 SGHRS and CDR2 YFSETQ. The full variable domain, with the rest looked up from reference TRBV5-1 and TRBJ2-7, is KAGVTQTPRYLIKTRGQQVTLSCSPISGHRSVSWYQQTPGQGLQFLFEYFSETQRNKGNFPGRFSGRQFSNSRSEMNVSTLELGDSALYLCASSLGTSGSWHEQYFGPGTRLTVT.

In regard to this clone: Within the sample, other DNA sequences also encode this same CDR3. CDR3 loop: CASSFSGNTEAFF. CDR3 bases: TGTGCCAGCAGCTTTTCAGGGAACACTGAAGCTTTCTTT. The chain recombines TRBV7-3 with TRBJ1-1; D not resolved. This CDR3 region has 13 residues. V shed 3 bases and J shed 1 base, with 6 bases lying between them. Germline assignment: CDR1 SGHTA and CDR2 FQGTGA.